The 15 T cell receptor beta chains given below trace back to one sample, sequenced in a study of cytomegalovirus exposure and HLA in healthy donors. The PCR employed 60 Vbeta primers together with 13 Jbeta primers. Assay used: immunoSEQ multiplex PCR; TCRdb lists only in-frame clones, some missing. Here the sample spans around 130,000 clones, about 70% being singletons. Sequencing was performed on PBMCs. The receptors shown here come from a woman aged 60-75 years in good health and CMV-seropositive.

This chain links TRBV6-5 with TRBJ1-1; D possibly corresponds to TRBD1 (5 bases). Germline V gene lookup returns CDR1 MNHEY and CDR2 SVGAGI. CDR3 length: 14 amino acids. Between the trimmed V and J ends, which lost 6 bases and 5 bases, there was a span of 16 bases. The CDR3 protein is CASRPGGGGTEAFF. The CDR3 DNA follows: TGTGCCAGCAGGCCCGGGGGGGGAGGGACTGAAGCTTTCTTT.

This clone was picked up a small number of times. The gene calls are TRBV13 and TRBJ2-1; D might be TRBD2 (5 bases). The germline CDR1 and CDR2 sequences are PRHDT and FYEKMQ (reference sequence). This CDR3 spans 16 amino acids. The germline V and J ends were trimmed by 0 bases and 0 bases, with 9 bases remaining between them. The CDR3 DNA is TGTGCCAGCAGCTTAGGCCGGGATGGCTCCTACAATGAGCAGTTCTTC. It is translated as CASSLGRDGSYNEQFF.

V is TRBV10-2 and J is TRBJ2-7; D is perhaps TRBD2 (5 bases). Trimming left V 6 bases short and J 3 bases short, with 9 bases between. The V gene's germline CDR1 is WSHSY and CDR2 SAAADI. The CDR3 covers 12 residues. The CDR3 region is CASSRRGYEQYF. The DNA of the CDR3 is TGCGCCAGCAGCCGTCGGGGCTACGAGCAGTACTTC.

This clone was detected a few times. This chain joins TRBV4-1 and TRBJ1-2; a possible D gene is TRBD1 (5 bases). There are 15 residues in the CDR3. Germline-derived CDR1 and CDR2 are MGHRA and YSYEKL. Trimming pared 3 bases from V and 4 bases from J, leaving 15 bases between. The CDR3 sequence: CASSQEPGNSYGYTF. CDR3 nucleotides: TGCGCCAGCAGCCAGGAACCAGGGAATTCCTATGGCTACACCTTC.

The rearrangement joins TRBV2 to TRBJ1-4; 8 nucleotides agree with TRBD1. The V gene's germline CDR1 is SNHLY and CDR2 FYNNEI. Trimming at V came to 10 bases and at J to 0 bases, leaving 4 bases not matched to a gene. The CDR3 sequence is 14 residues long. The CDR3 DNA is TGTGCCACCCAACAGGGGGCAACTAATGAAAAACTGTTTTTT. Protein product: CATQQGATNEKLFF.

The chain uses TRBV6-6 and TRBJ2-7, with TRBD1 as a possible D gene (5 bases). Between the trimmed V and J ends, which lost 2 bases and 4 bases, there was a span of 12 bases. This CDR3 region has 14 residues. Germline assignment: CDR1 MNHNY and CDR2 SVGAGI (reference sequence). The CDR3 region is CASSYAPGHYEQYF. The DNA of the CDR3 is TGTGCCAGCAGTTACGCCCCTGGACATTACGAGCAGTACTTC.

This rearrangement joins TRBV15 to TRBJ1-1, with TRBD1 matching over 7 bases. The V segment lost 8 bases and the J segment 1 base; nucleotides outside the gene matches: 16. The V gene's germline CDR1 is LNHNV and CDR2 YYDKDF (reference sequence). The CDR3 runs to 17 residues. CDR3 amino acids: CATGPGHDRDRNTEAFF. The CDR3 DNA follows: TGTGCCACCGGTCCCGGGCATGACAGGGATCGGAACACTGAAGCTTTCTTT.

J is TRBJ1-2 and V is TRBV27; maybe TRBD1 (6 bases). The CDR3 is made up of 13 amino acids. Germline CDR1 MNHEY, CDR2 SMNVEV (reference sequence). Trimming took 3 bases from V and 13 from J, leaving 18 bases between them. The CDR3 region has the DNA TGTGCCAGCAGTTTGCGACAGGATGAGAGGGCCACCTTC. Protein sequence: CASSLRQDERATF.

On this clone itself: In the same sample, other DNA sequences code for this CDR3. The chain has TRBV6-5 and TRBJ1-1; D may be TRBD1 (5 bases). There are 11 residues in the CDR3. The ends were cut back, 6 bases at V and 4 bases at J, with 6 bases in the middle. Looked up from germline, CDR1 is MNHEY and CDR2 is SVGAGI. As DNA, the CDR3 is TGTGCCAGCAGCCAGGGCACTGAAGCTTTCTTT. It translates to CASSQGTEAFF.

The rearrangement uses TRBV7-9 and TRBJ2-3; D not resolved. Germline-derived CDR1 and CDR2 are SEHNR and FQNEAQ (reference sequence). Trimming removed 5 bases at V and 6 bases at J, with 6 bases between. The CDR3 length is 11 residues. Here the CDR3 reads CASSPVDTQYF. In DNA form, the CDR3 reads TGTGCCAGCAGCCCAGTGGATACGCAGTATTTT.

V and J are TRBV4-1 and TRBJ2-5, with TRBD2 identical over 8 bases. Trimming at V came to 3 bases and at J to 3 bases, leaving 6 bases not matched to a gene. The germline V gene has CDR1 MGHRA and CDR2 YSYEKL. There are 15 residues in the CDR3. The CDR3 nucleotides are TGCGCCAGCAGCCATCCCACTAGCGGAGAAGAGACCCAGTACTTC. Its translation: CASSHPTSGEETQYF.

This CDR3 is CASGGGGYGYTF. The CDR3 DNA reads as TGTGCTAGTGGCGGGGGAGGCTATGGCTACACCTTC. The V gene is TRBV27, the J gene TRBJ1-2; perhaps TRBD1 as D (5 bases). The CDR3 is made up of 12 amino acids. Germline-derived CDR1 and CDR2 are MNHEY and SMNVEV (reference sequence).

The chain couples TRBV19 to TRBJ2-7; D unresolved. This CDR3 has 13 residues. Germline CDR1 and CDR2: LNHDA and SQIVND (reference sequence). Trimming stripped 5 bases from V and 3 bases from J, with 11 bases between. This CDR3 is CASSSRQVYEQYF. As DNA, the CDR3 is TGTGCCAGTAGTTCCAGACAAGTCTACGAGCAGTACTTC.

The rearrangement links TRBV6-1 to TRBJ2-3, with a tentative D call TRBD1 (6 bases). This CDR3 is 16 amino acids long. The germline V gene has CDR1 MNHNS and CDR2 SASEGT. The V end lost 4 bases, the J end lost 4 bases, and 18 bases lay between the germline ends. As DNA, the CDR3 is TGTGCCAGCAGTGGGCCAGCAGGGGTTGGTTCAGATACGCAGTATTTT. Amino acid sequence: CASSGPAGVGSDTQYF.

The chain recombines TRBV7-8 with TRBJ2-7; possibly TRBD1 for D (5 bases). The CDR3 extends over 15 amino acids. Germline V gene sequence: CDR1 SGHVS, CDR2 FQNEAQ. The V and J ends lost 0 bases and 0 bases respectively, with 9 bases between them. The CDR3 spells CASSLAQGISYEQYF. CDR3 DNA sequence: TGTGCCAGCAGCTTAGCCCAGGGAATCTCCTACGAGCAGTACTTC.